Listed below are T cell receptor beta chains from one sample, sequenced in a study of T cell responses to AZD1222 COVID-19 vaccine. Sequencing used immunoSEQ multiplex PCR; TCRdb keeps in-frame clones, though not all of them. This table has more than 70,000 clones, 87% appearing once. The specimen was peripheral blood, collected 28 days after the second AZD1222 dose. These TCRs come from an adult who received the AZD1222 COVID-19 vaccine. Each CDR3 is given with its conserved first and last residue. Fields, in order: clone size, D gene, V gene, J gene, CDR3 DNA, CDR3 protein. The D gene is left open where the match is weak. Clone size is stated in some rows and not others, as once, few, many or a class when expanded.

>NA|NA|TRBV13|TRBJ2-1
TGTGCCAGCAGCTTAGGCACCTACAATGAGCAGTTCTTC
CASSLGTYNEQFF
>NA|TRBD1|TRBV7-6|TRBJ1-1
TGTGCCAGCAGCCTACACAGGGGTTGGGACACTGAAGCTTTCTTT
CASSLHRGWDTEAFF
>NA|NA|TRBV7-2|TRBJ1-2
TGTGCCAGCAGCTTCAATACACTCGGCTACACCTTC
CASSFNTLGYTF
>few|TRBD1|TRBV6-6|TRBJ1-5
TGTGCCAGCAGATCCAGGGGGCGCAATCAGCCCCAGCATTTT
CASRSRGRNQPQHF
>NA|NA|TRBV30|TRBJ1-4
TGTGCCCGGGGGGGAACTAATGAAAAACTGTTTTTT
CARGGTNEKLFF
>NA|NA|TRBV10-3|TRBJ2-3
TGTGCCATCAGTGAGTCGGCAGGCCAGAGCACAGATACGCAGTATTTT
CAISESAGQSTDTQYF
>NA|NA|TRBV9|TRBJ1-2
TGTGCCAGCAGCGTTGGCCCAATTGGGGATGGCTACACCTTC
CASSVGPIGDGYTF
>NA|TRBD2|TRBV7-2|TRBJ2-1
TGTGCCAGCAGCTTACACGGCAAAGCTAGCGGGAGGGACAATGAGCAGTTCTTC
CASSLHGKASGRDNEQFF
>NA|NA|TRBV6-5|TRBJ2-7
TGTGCCAGCTCGAGTAAGGGATTGGGGGCATACGAGCAGTACTTC
CASSSKGLGAYEQYF
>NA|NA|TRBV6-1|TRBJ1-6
TGTGCCACCCTAGCCTGGGCAGGGGAGAGCTCACCCCTCCACTTT
CATLAWAGESSPLHF
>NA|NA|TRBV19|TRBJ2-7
TGTGCCAGTAGCCCGCCATCCCGGGGGAGGAGCCCATACGAGCAGTACTTC
CASSPPSRGRSPYEQYF
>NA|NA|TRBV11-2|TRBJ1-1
TGTGCCAGCAGCTCCCTTGACAGGACTGAAGCTTTCTTT
CASSSLDRTEAFF
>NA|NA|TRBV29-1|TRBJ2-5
TGCAGCGCTGTGCCCCCCCAAGAGACCCAGTACTTC
CSAVPPQETQYF